These T cell receptor beta chains were read from a single sample in a study of response to subunit inactivated influenza vaccine. TCRdb reprocessed the RT-PCR reads with MiXCR, giving one entry per CDR3 protein. Altogether roughly 460,000 distinct CDR3 sequences are present, approximately 10% being singletons, with the ten largest covering 9.5% to 15%. Sample: PBMCs from blood, taken 35 to 45 days after vaccination. These receptors were obtained from a man in his forties or fifties who received an inactivated influenza vaccine. CDR3s include the opening cysteine and the closing phenylalanine or tryptophan. D genes are given only for firm matches.

D gene,V gene,J gene,CDR3 protein
TRBD2,TRBV4-3,TRBJ2-3,CASSQDWWTSGREYTQYF
NA,TRBV5-1,TRBJ2-7,CASSLGQVQYEQYF
NA,TRBV12-3/TRBV12-4,TRBJ1-1,CASRPPGRRTEAFF
NA,TRBV27,TRBJ2-7,CASSPTLRAYEQYF
NA,TRBV6-5,TRBJ2-7,CASSYSPFTYEQYF
NA,TRBV7-2,TRBJ2-7,CASSLSGTPPYEQYF
NA,TRBV20-1,TRBJ2-4,CSASLRAKNIQYF
TRBD1,TRBV28,TRBJ1-4,CASTGDRGDEKLFF
NA,TRBV18,TRBJ2-6,CASSPPLAVSGANVLTF
TRBD2,TRBV28,TRBJ2-7,CASITEGGGRAREQYF
NA,TRBV3-1,TRBJ2-3,CASSQLAAGRGTQYF
NA,TRBV6-6,TRBJ2-7,CASSLLLAYEQYF
NA,TRBV5-5,TRBJ2-5,CASSFSVTEKETQYF
NA,TRBV2,TRBJ1-5,CASHRQEDQPQHF
NA,TRBV7-2,TRBJ2-7,CASSVRDLPRSEQYF
TRBD1,TRBV18,TRBJ2-5,CASSPVGRDSWEETQYF
TRBD1,TRBV6-2/TRBV6-3,TRBJ1-1,CASSGQGLDTEAFF
TRBD2,TRBV14,TRBJ2-1,CASSPFSGASYNEQFF
TRBD1,TRBV6-2/TRBV6-3,TRBJ2-3,CASSYRQGRDTQYF
NA,TRBV9,TRBJ2-6,CASSGLRQVDVLTF
NA,TRBV29-1,TRBJ2-2,CSVGGPGGSNTGELFF
NA,TRBV7-9,TRBJ2-7,CASSPKIGWEQYF
NA,TRBV20-1,TRBJ2-5,CSAAVGPQETQYF
NA,TRBV6-5,TRBJ1-2,CASSYSAGTKGYTF
TRBD2,TRBV7-2,TRBJ2-1,CASSPTSGQFF
NA,TRBV14,TRBJ1-4,CASSQDGRSYEKLFF
TRBD2,TRBV27,TRBJ2-3,CASSSAGTSTDTQYF
NA,TRBV30,TRBJ2-7,CAWSKGGGSYEQYF
NA,TRBV7-8,TRBJ1-5,CASSLFGGYSNQPQHF
TRBD1,TRBV3-1,TRBJ2-1,CASSHPDRENEQFF
NA,TRBV7-2,TRBJ2-3,CASSLLGTDTQYF
TRBD2,TRBV7-2,TRBJ2-1,CASSLTSGRYNEQFF
NA,TRBV6-5,TRBJ1-2,CASSYDRSLYGYTF
TRBD1,TRBV6-2/TRBV6-3,TRBJ1-2,CASSSVDRGYTF
NA,TRBV4-1,TRBJ1-2,CASSQGATDGYTF
NA,TRBV15,TRBJ1-5,CATKDYSNQPQHF
NA,TRBV20-1,TRBJ2-7,CSARFYEQYF
NA,TRBV4-3,TRBJ1-5,CASSQDVSNQPQHF
NA,TRBV6-1,TRBJ2-7,CASGAISYEQYF
TRBD1,TRBV4-1,TRBJ2-7,CASSPKGDSRAYEQYF
NA,TRBV28,TRBJ1-1,CASSLPGRGGMNTEAFF
TRBD1,TRBV20-1,TRBJ2-7,CSARSQTGSYEQYF
TRBD1,TRBV10-2,TRBJ2-1,CASRLGTGGRDEQFF
NA,TRBV9,TRBJ1-4,CASSQGSPTTNEKLFF
NA,TRBV10-3,TRBJ2-5,CAISEEGIQTQYF
NA,TRBV9,TRBJ2-7,CASSVGGLTAYEQYF
NA,TRBV5-6,TRBJ1-2,CASSLDPGGYTF
TRBD1,TRBV12-3/TRBV12-4,TRBJ1-6,CASSPTGFTNSPLHF
TRBD2,TRBV7-2,TRBJ2-3,CASSLGSGSLIDTQYF
NA,TRBV5-6,TRBJ2-5,CASTAGSETQYF
TRBD2,TRBV7-6,TRBJ2-3,CASSTLAGGVDTQYF
NA,TRBV7-2,TRBJ2-1,CASSLEGGPSYNEQFF
TRBD1,TRBV28,TRBJ1-6,CASSSKRQGGFRNSPLHF
NA,TRBV24-1,TRBJ2-1,CATSDTTGWEQFF
TRBD1,TRBV28,TRBJ2-1,CASSLPLPRDSYNNEQFF
TRBD1,TRBV5-1,TRBJ1-2,CASSSSGGAGGYTF